This TCR beta chain derives from a study of regulatory T cells in long-lasting Graves disease. Study-level points and caveats: TCR diversity was lower in persistent Graves' patients (versus newly diagnosed ones). Only a small sample size was used, which may have cut accuracy. TRBV28 was favored in persistent disease, as were TRBJ1-2 and TRBJ2-5.

Time point denoted: persistent/refractory GD, antithyroid drugs over 5 years with positive TRAb. Extracted PBMC RNA gave rise to the TCR library. Arm-PCR of CDR3 regions with iRepertoire HTBI primers generated TCR beta libraries. In the original workflow: Across samples, 50 to 75 TRBV and 13 to 15 TRBJ segments were found. One entry per CDR3 protein results from TCRdb running MiXCR on the multiplex PCR reads. The V and J calls here are based on TCRdb, not the publication. The sample lists about 470,000 distinct CDR3 sequences; 20% to 25% were seen once. CDR3 length equals 16 residues. V trimming: 6 bases; J trimming: 3 bases; junction bases outside the gene matches: 9. The germline V gene encodes CDR1 MDHEN and CDR2 SYDVKM. Note on this clonotype: Its antigen is unknown.

The starting material was peripheral blood mononuclear cells (PBMCs), obtained when the disease was refractory, from a patient treated with antithyroid drugs. The receptor comes from a female donor with Graves disease. The rearrangement uses TRBV28 and TRBJ2-3; 10 bases agree with TRBD1. The CDR3 nucleotides are TGTGCCAGCAGCCGAACGGGGACAGGGGAAACAGATACGCAGTATTTT. Its translation is CASSRTGTGETDTQYF. The whole variable domain, remainder taken from reference TRBV28 and TRBJ2-3, is DVKVTQSSRYLVKRTGEKVFLECVQDMDHENMFWYRQDPGLGLRLIYFSYDVKMKEKGDIPEGYSVSREKKERFSLILESASTNQTSMYLCASSRTGTGETDTQYFGPGTRLTVL.